Presented here are 14 T cell receptor beta chains from one specimen sequenced in a study of beta chain features in type 1 diabetes. Expressed TCRB transcripts got sequenced, as all isolated RNA was reverse transcribed. Here immunoSEQ multiplex PCR was the method, and the copy in TCRdb shows in-frame clones only, minus some. Of fewer than 350,000 clones listed, 15% are singletons. Overall study findings and caveats: Patients with Type 1 diabetes showed moderately but significantly shorter TCRB CDR3s in all four CD4+ subsets.

Their target antigens are unknown. Sequenced: naive CD4+ T cells from blood. Source of these receptors: a man between 18 and 35 years old with type 1 diabetes.

The chain carries TRBV27 and TRBJ1-5; 11 bases are shared with TRBD1. CDR3 length: 14 amino acids. The V gene's germline CDR1 is MNHEY and CDR2 SMNVEV (reference sequence). With V trimmed by 10 bases and J by 2 bases, 4 bases remained unmatched. The CDR3 region has the DNA TGTGCCACCGGGACAGGGGGGGGCAATCAGCCCCAGCATTTT. It specifies CATGTGGGNQPQHF.

This clone was recorded a few times. The junction differs from germline at one of its ends, possibly a read error. The chain combines TRBV20-1 with TRBJ2-4, with 7 nucleotides matching TRBD2. The CDR3 sequence is 10 residues long. Germline values: CDR1 DFQATT, CDR2 SNEGSKA (reference sequence). CDR3 in DNA: TGCAGTGCTATATATGGGCGGGAGCACTTC. It encodes CSAIYGREHF.

This sequence joins TRBV5-6 and TRBJ1-2, with D possibly matching TRBD1 (6 bases). The CDR3 has 14 amino acids. Deletions cut 1 base from V and 0 bases from J, with 7 bases between. Looked up from germline, CDR1 is SGHDT and CDR2 is YYEEEE. CDR3 region: CASSLPGANYGYTF. The DNA of the CDR3 is TGTGCCAGCAGCTTGCCAGGGGCTAACTATGGCTACACCTTC.

V and J are TRBV6-5 and TRBJ2-7; 7 nucleotides agree with TRBD1. The CDR3 covers 12 residues. Germline loops: CDR1 MNHEY, CDR2 SVGAGI. V was clipped by 5 bases and J by 6 bases; unmatched bases: 4. The CDR3 spells CASSPNRGEQYF. For the CDR3, the DNA is TGTGCCAGCAGTCCCAACAGGGGCGAGCAGTACTTC.

V gene TRBV6-5 combines with J gene TRBJ2-7, with 8 positions matching TRBD1. The germline V gene encodes CDR1 MNHEY and CDR2 SVGAGI. The V segment lost 9 bases and the J segment 8 bases; nucleotides outside the gene matches: 9. The CDR3 extends over 12 amino acids. DNA for the CDR3: TGTGCCAGTGCCGGACAGGGTGGAAAGCAGTACTTC. Its translation: CASAGQGGKQYF.

The chain has TRBV29-1 and TRBJ1-1, with TRBD1 as a possible D gene (6 bases). This CDR3 has 14 amino acids. The V end lost 5 bases, the J end lost 2 bases, and 15 bases lay between the germline ends. The germline V gene has CDR1 SQVTM and CDR2 ANQGSEA. CDR3 sequence (DNA): TGCAGCGTTTTCAAGGACAGATCTAACACTGAAGCTTTCTTT. It codes for CSVFKDRSNTEAFF.

The chain is built from TRBV28 and TRBJ2-3; possible D gene TRBD1, 6 bases. The V gene lost 2 bases and the J gene lost 11 bases, with 14 bases spanning the gap. Germline CDR1 reads MDHEN; CDR2 reads SYDVKM. This CDR3 is 13 amino acids long. This chain's CDR3 is CASSLTGWYEQYF. CDR3 DNA: TGTGCCAGCAGTTTAACAGGGTGGTATGAGCAGTATTTT.

This clone was seen a handful of times. The chain recombines TRBV28 with TRBJ2-3, with a weak D call TRBD2 (6 bases). Germline CDR1 MDHEN, CDR2 SYDVKM. Trimming took off 2 bases at V and 7 bases at J, with 7 bases between the two ends. CDR3 size: 12 residues. The CDR3 DNA is TGTGCCAGCAGTTTAGGGGGGAATACGCAGTATTTT. Translating it yields CASSLGGNTQYF.

The chain couples TRBV29-1 to TRBJ2-1, with unresolved D. CDR3 length: 13 residues. The V end lost 1 base, the J end lost 0 bases, and 4 bases lay between the germline ends. The germline V gene has CDR1 SQVTM and CDR2 ANQGSEA. The CDR3 DNA is TGCAGCGTTGAAGGTAGCTCCTACAATGAGCAGTTCTTC. Protein sequence: CSVEGSSYNEQFF.

This clone was seen only a few times. This rearrangement joins TRBV9 to TRBJ1-3; 7 bases map to TRBD1. This CDR3 contains 13 residues. Germline CDR1 SGDLS, CDR2 YYNGEE. V trimming: 7 bases; J trimming: 1 base; junction bases outside the gene matches: 2. For the CDR3, the DNA is TGTGCCAGCGGACAGGCGTCTGGAAACACCATATATTTT. It codes for CASGQASGNTIYF.

For this clone: This specimen includes other DNA sequences encoding the same CDR3. The chain combines TRBV7-9 with TRBJ1-5, with D perhaps matching TRBD1 (6 bases). The V end was cut by 5 bases, the J end by 1 base, with 9 bases between. The CDR3 sequence is 14 residues long. Germline-derived CDR1 and CDR2 are SEHNR and FQNEAQ (reference sequence). The CDR3 region is CASSPQGSNQPQHF. Here the CDR3 DNA reads TGTGCCAGCAGCCCCCAGGGGAGCAATCAGCCCCAGCATTTT.

This clone has more than one count but fewer than ten. This chain connects TRBV7-9 to TRBJ1-1; no clear D. Trimming shortened V by 0 bases and J by 7 bases, and 6 bases separated the two germline ends. The CDR3 is 12 residues long. Germline values: CDR1 SEHNR, CDR2 FQNEAQ (reference sequence). The CDR3 here is CASSLAEIEAFF. CDR3 in DNA: TGTGCCAGCAGCTTAGCCGAGATTGAAGCTTTCTTT.

The rearrangement links TRBV9 to TRBJ2-6; TRBD1 agrees at 8 bases. Germline CDR1 reads SGDLS; CDR2 reads YYNGEE. Trimming took 0 bases from V and 0 from J; bases not matched to a gene: 11. The CDR3 consists of 20 residues. CDR3 in DNA: TGTGCCAGCAGCGTAGCCGTAAGGACAGGGCCCTCCTCTGGGGCCAACGTCCTGACTTTC. It translates to CASSVAVRTGPSSGANVLTF.

This rearrangement joins TRBV9 to TRBJ1-4, with no clear D. CDR1 is SGDLS and CDR2 is YYNGEE in the germline V gene. Trimming pared 2 bases from V and 10 bases from J, leaving 12 bases between. The CDR3 totals 13 residues. The CDR3 DNA follows: TGTGCCAGCAGCGTGGAGGAGGCAGGAAAACTGTTTTTT. Translation gives CASSVEEAGKLFF.